These 31 T cell receptor beta chains were all obtained from the same sample, sequenced in a study of blood T cell repertoires in COVID-19. Produced via immunoSEQ multiplex PCR; TCRdb's table is partial and in-frame only. The sample consists of some 180,000 clones, around 79% of them appearing once. Input material: peripheral blood. The receptor source for this set is a woman in her 40s with COVID-19, enrolled during active disease.

J is TRBJ2-1 and V is TRBV30, with 10 positions matching TRBD2. Looked up from germline, CDR1 is GTSNPN and CDR2 is SVGIG (reference sequence). V shed 0 bases and J 6 bases; nucleotides not matched to a gene: 5. The CDR3 runs 15 residues. The CDR3 is CAWSVNLAGVNEQFF. The DNA for the CDR3 is TGTGCCTGGAGTGTAAACCTAGCGGGAGTCAATGAGCAGTTCTTC.

The chain carries TRBV29-1 and TRBJ2-3; tentatively, D is TRBD2 (6 bases). The CDR3 spans 13 residues. From germline, CDR1 is SQVTM and CDR2 ANQGSEA. Between the trimmed V and J ends, which lost 4 bases and 5 bases, there was a span of 13 bases. CDR3 sequence: CSVVGGNGDTQYF. The CDR3 region has the DNA TGCAGCGTTGTGGGCGGGAATGGAGATACGCAGTATTTT.

This chain connects TRBV6-2 or TRBV6-3 to TRBJ1-6; unclear D gene. Per germline, CDR1 MNHEY and CDR2 SVGEGT. V was cut by 6 bases and J by 7 bases, with 10 bases left in between. The CDR3 totals 13 residues. The CDR3 protein is CASSYSSNSPLHF. Written as DNA, the CDR3 is TGTGCCAGCAGCTATAGCTCAAATTCACCCCTCCACTTT.

This clone has just a few counts. The J gene is TRBJ2-7, the V gene TRBV5-1; 9 bases agree with TRBD2. The CDR3 has 14 residues. Germline assignment: CDR1 SGHRS and CDR2 YFSETQ. J was trimmed by 0 bases and V by 8 bases; bases with no gene match: 6. In nucleotides, the CDR3 is TGCGCCAGTTGCGTGACTAGCGGCTCCTACGAGCAGTACTTC. Amino acid sequence: CASCVTSGSYEQYF. The whole variable domain, filled in from reference TRBV5-1 and TRBJ2-7, reads KAGVTQTPRYLIKTRGQQVTLSCSPISGHRSVSWYQQTPGQGLQFLFEYFSETQRNKGNFPGRFSGRQFSNSRSEMNVSTLELGDSALYLCASCVTSGSYEQYFGPGTRLTVT.

J is TRBJ2-7 and V is TRBV3-1 (or the pseudogene TRBV3-2); 8 bases match TRBD2. The V gene's germline CDR1 is LGHDT and CDR2 YNNKEL (reference sequence). CDR3 length: 14 residues. J lost 7 bases, V lost 7 bases, and 12 bases had no gene match. CDR3 amino acids: CASTLKGLGTEQYF. The CDR3 DNA reads as TGTGCCAGCACCCTTAAGGGACTAGGGACGGAGCAGTACTTC.

V and J are TRBV6-1 and TRBJ2-3; D not certain. Germline CDR1 reads MNHNS; CDR2 reads SASEGT. This CDR3 region has 13 residues. Deletions cut 2 bases from V and 1 base from J, with 4 bases between. The CDR3 here is CASSEQGTDTQYF. CDR3 in DNA: TGTGCCAGCAGTGAACAGGGCACAGATACGCAGTATTTT.

The chain carries TRBV6-5 and TRBJ1-2; no reliable D call. The V and J ends lost 10 bases and 5 bases respectively, with 20 bases between them. The CDR3 runs to 14 residues. Germline assignment: CDR1 MNHEY and CDR2 SVGAGI. The CDR3 region has the DNA TGTGCCATCCTCAGTGTTAACGGGTTATATGGCTACACCTTC. This codes for CAILSVNGLYGYTF.

To note about this clone: Germline is not matched at one junction end, which may reflect a read error. The chain has TRBV5-5 and TRBJ1-1; D possibly corresponds to TRBD1 (6 bases). This CDR3 is built from 13 residues. Germline V gene lookup returns CDR1 SGHKS and CDR2 YYEKEE (reference sequence). The CDR3 bases are TGTGCCAGCAGCTTGTCCGCCCCGCCCCGGGACACTTTT. Translation gives CASSLSAPPRDTF.

In the case of this clone: Other DNA sequences in the sample encode the same CDR3. The rearrangement links TRBV5-6 to TRBJ1-2; D ambiguous. The CDR3 covers 13 residues. Germline V lookup: CDR1 SGHDT, CDR2 YYEEEE. Trimming took off 2 bases at V and 4 bases at J, with 9 bases between the two ends. CDR3 sequence reads: CASSLEGGYGYTF. In nucleotides, the CDR3 is TGTGCCAGCAGCTTAGAGGGAGGCTATGGCTACACCTTC.

V usage is TRBV7-2 and J usage is TRBJ1-2, with 8 bases that match TRBD1. CDR3 length: 12 amino acids. After removal of 8 bases from V and 6 bases from J, the junction contained 5 bases not matched to a gene. CDR1 SGHTA and CDR2 FQGNSA come from the germline V gene. CDR3 protein: CASFKQGDGYTF. DNA of the CDR3: TGTGCCAGCTTTAAACAGGGGGATGGCTACACCTTC. Supplemented by reference TRBV7-2 and TRBJ1-2, the full variable domain reads GAGVSQSPSNKVTEKGKDVELRCDPISGHTALYWYRQSLGQGLEFLIYFQGNSAPDKSGLPSDRFSAERTGGSVSTLTIQRTQQEDSAVYLCASFKQGDGYTFGSGTRLTVV.

The chain carries TRBV5-6 and TRBJ1-5; 9 bases map to TRBD1. The trim removed 1 base at V and 9 bases at J, leaving 11 bases unmatched. This CDR3 has 16 residues. CDR1 is SGHDT, CDR2 YYEEEE, per germline. CDR3: CASSLNRDRALRPQHF. CDR3 nucleotides: TGTGCCAGCAGCTTGAACCGGGACAGGGCCCTACGGCCCCAGCATTTT.

This chain connects TRBV12-5 to TRBJ2-1; no clear D. The V end was cut by 6 bases, the J end by 6 bases, with 12 bases between. The CDR3 has 13 amino acids. Per germline, CDR1 LGHNT and CDR2 FRNRAP. CDR3 bases: TGTGCTAGTGGCAACGACCTAGGCAATGAGCAGTTCTTC. Translated: CASGNDLGNEQFF.

This rearrangement joins TRBV7-9 to TRBJ1-2; tentatively, D is TRBD1 (5 bases). From germline, CDR1 is SEHNR and CDR2 FQNEAQ (reference sequence). The CDR3 is 12 residues long. The ends were cut back, 2 bases at V and 4 bases at J, with 5 bases in the middle. The CDR3 DNA sequence: TGTGCCAGCAGCTTACAGGGCTATGGCTACACCTTC. Its protein product is CASSLQGYGYTF.

J is TRBJ1-1 and V is TRBV2; 8 nucleotides align to TRBD1. This CDR3 is built from 12 residues. Germline lookup yields CDR1 SNHLY and CDR2 FYNNEI. Trimming removed 8 bases from V and 5 bases from J; junction bases left unmatched: 4. The CDR3 bases are TGTGCCAGCGGCCAGGGGGCGACTGAAGCTTTCTTT. It translates to CASGQGATEAFF.

This clone was seen just once. Here the CDR3 reads CASSPATSGGAGGETQYF. In DNA form, the CDR3 reads TGTGCCAGCAGCCCGGCGACTAGCGGGGGGGCCGGTGGAGAGACCCAGTACTTC. The genes are TRBV5-4 and TRBJ2-5; the match to TRBD2 covers 14 bases. Germline V gene sequence: CDR1 SGHNT, CDR2 YYREEE (reference sequence). CDR3 size: 18 residues. Trimming took 4 bases from V and 4 from J; bases not matched to a gene: 12.

The chain combines TRBV12-3 or TRBV12-4 with TRBJ2-7; 7 bases agree with TRBD1. The CDR3 extends over 13 amino acids. Trimming took 7 bases from V and 9 from J; bases not matched to a gene: 12. The CDR3 nucleotides read TGTGCCAGCACCCAGCAGAGGGGGCAAGTGCAGTACTTC. Encoded protein: CASTQQRGQVQYF.

The V call is TRBV5-1, the J call TRBJ2-5; tentative D call: TRBD1 (5 bases). Germline CDR1 SGHRS, CDR2 YFSETQ. This CDR3 comprises 15 residues. The V end was cut by 4 bases, the J end by 2 bases, with 15 bases between. The CDR3 is CASSTQSGIQETQYF. DNA for the CDR3: TGCGCCAGCAGCACCCAGTCAGGGATTCAAGAGACCCAGTACTTC.

Of note for this clone: In the same sample, other DNA sequences code for this CDR3. The V gene is TRBV19, the J gene TRBJ2-5; 7 positions agree with TRBD1. The germline CDR1 and CDR2 sequences are LNHDA and SQIVND (reference sequence). The V gene end was trimmed by 1 base and the J gene end by 5 bases; junction bases not matched to a gene: 4. The CDR3 has 14 amino acids. The CDR3 is CASSIGQGVETQYF. The CDR3 DNA follows: TGTGCCAGTAGTATAGGACAGGGTGTGGAGACCCAGTACTTC. Using reference TRBV19 and TRBJ2-5 for the parts outside the CDR3, the full variable domain is DGGITQSPKYLFRKEGQNVTLSCEQNLNHDAMYWYRQDPGQGLRLIYYSQIVNDFQKGDIAEGYSVSREKKESFPLTVTSAQKNPTAFYLCASSIGQGVETQYFGPGTRLLVL.

This chain uses TRBV9 with TRBJ2-7; a possible D gene is TRBD2 (6 bases). The V gene lost 0 bases and the J gene lost 3 bases, with 13 bases spanning the gap. Germline lookup yields CDR1 SGDLS and CDR2 YYNGEE. The CDR3 contains 15 residues. The CDR3 spells CASSVATAGLYEQYF. The CDR3 region has the DNA TGTGCCAGCAGCGTAGCTACGGCGGGACTCTACGAGCAGTACTTC.

The chain links TRBV10-3 to TRBJ2-1; maybe TRBD2 (6 bases). Trimming removed 2 bases from V and 13 bases from J, with 15 bases in between. The CDR3 covers 13 residues. Germline V gene data show CDR1 as ENHRY and CDR2 as SYGVKD. The CDR3 spells CAISEAGRGSQFF. The CDR3 DNA reads TGTGCCATCAGTGAGGCGGGGCGGGGTTCTCAGTTCTTC.

Note on this clone: This clone may be a read error of a much larger clone one base away. The V and J genes are TRBV7-8 and TRBJ2-7; the match to TRBD2 covers 10 bases. Germline V CDR1 and CDR2: SGHVS, FQNEAQ. V trimming: 1 base; J trimming: 5 bases; junction bases outside the gene matches: 2. The CDR3 totals 14 residues. The CDR3 DNA reads as TGTGCCAGCAGCTTAGGGCTAGCGGGAGACGAGCAGTACTTC. As protein: CASSLGLAGDEQYF.

The chain has TRBV18 and TRBJ1-1; D is possibly TRBD1 (6 bases). Germline CDR1 and CDR2: KGHSH and LQKENI. V was trimmed by 5 bases and J by 0 bases, leaving 13 bases between them. The CDR3 runs to 15 residues. This chain's CDR3 is CASSVRQDMNTEAFF. In nucleotides, the CDR3 is TGTGCCAGCTCAGTCAGACAGGACATGAACACTGAAGCTTTCTTT.

In this sample, this clone turned up once. The genes are TRBV27 and TRBJ2-1; 11 bases are shared with TRBD2. V dropped 2 bases and J dropped 5; count of bases not matched to a gene: 2. Germline loops: CDR1 MNHEY, CDR2 SMNVEV (reference sequence). This CDR3 comprises 15 residues. This CDR3 reads CASSLGSGRDNEQFF. CDR3 in DNA: TGTGCCAGCAGTTTAGGTAGCGGGAGGGACAATGAGCAGTTCTTC.

V is TRBV18 and J is TRBJ1-3, with D perhaps TRBD1 (5 bases). Germline V gene sequence: CDR1 KGHSH, CDR2 LQKENI. Between the trimmed V and J ends, which lost 6 bases and 0 bases, there was a span of 12 bases. This CDR3 spans 15 amino acids. For the CDR3, the DNA is TGTGCCAGCTCTCGGGGGACTCTCTCTGGAAACACCATATATTTT. It yields the protein CASSRGTLSGNTIYF.

The V gene is TRBV18, the J gene TRBJ2-1; 11 bases match TRBD2. V dropped 4 bases and J dropped 9; count of bases not matched to a gene: 8. Germline CDR1 and CDR2: KGHSH and LQKENI. This CDR3 region has 15 residues. CDR3 protein: CASSLAGGVVSEQFF. The DNA for the CDR3 is TGTGCCAGCTCACTAGCGGGAGGGGTTGTGAGTGAGCAGTTCTTC.

J is TRBJ1-5 and V is TRBV5-1; TRBD1 aligns across 7 bases. The V segment lost 0 bases and the J segment 7 bases; nucleotides outside the gene matches: 4. Germline V CDR1 and CDR2: SGHRS, YFSETQ. This CDR3 has 14 residues. The CDR3 nucleotides are TGCGCCAGCAGCTTGGGGGACAGCTCCCAGCCCCAGCATTTT. Its protein is CASSLGDSSQPQHF.

This chain connects TRBV23-1 to TRBJ2-5; D gene uncertain. TRBV23-1 is designated an ORF whose function remains uncertain. The CDR3 loop spans 12 amino acids. The V and J ends lost 7 bases and 4 bases respectively, with 10 bases between them. The CDR3, as DNA: TGCGCCAGCATATGCGGAGTAGAGACCCAGTACTTC. Encoded protein: CASICGVETQYF.

This chain connects TRBV5-1 to TRBJ2-1; 8 bases line up with TRBD2. The CDR3 runs to 13 residues. The V gene end was trimmed by 6 bases and the J gene end by 5 bases; junction bases not matched to a gene: 4. The V gene's germline CDR1 is SGHRS and CDR2 YFSETQ. CDR3 in DNA: TGCGCCAGCACGGGACTAGGAGACAATGAGCAGTTCTTC. Translating it yields CASTGLGDNEQFF.

This clone was counted ten times or more. The V call is TRBV30, the J call TRBJ1-2; D gene ambiguous. The CDR3 is 14 amino acids. Germline V lookup: CDR1 GTSNPN, CDR2 SVGIG (reference sequence). Trimming left V 2 bases short and J 5 bases short, with 15 bases between. The CDR3 spells CAWSLGLWMYGYTF. The CDR3 coding sequence is TGTGCCTGGAGTCTAGGTCTGTGGATGTATGGCTACACCTTC.

This clone has more than one count but fewer than ten. This CDR3 is CASREAGNTEAFF. Here the CDR3 DNA reads TGTGCCAGCAGGGAAGCAGGGAACACTGAAGCTTTCTTT. The V and J genes are TRBV7-2 and TRBJ1-1; D is undetermined. The V end lost 6 bases, the J end lost 1 base, and 9 bases lay between the germline ends. This CDR3 has 13 amino acids. Germline assignment: CDR1 SGHTA and CDR2 FQGNSA.

The CDR3 loop is CASSLFSQETQYF. DNA for the CDR3: TGCGCCAGCAGCTTGTTCAGTCAAGAGACCCAGTACTTC. V gene TRBV5-1 combines with J gene TRBJ2-5; no definite D call. In germline, CDR1 is SGHRS, CDR2 YFSETQ. The length of the CDR3 is 13 residues. Trimming left V 1 base short and J 2 bases short, with 6 bases between.